The 7 T cell receptor beta chains reported below all come from one sample, sequenced in a study of T cell responses to AZD1222 COVID-19 vaccine. The repertoire was sequenced with immunoSEQ multiplex PCR; TCRdb's copy has only in-frame clones and lacks some. This table holds roughly 130,000 clones, 80% to 95% found once. The specimen comprised peripheral blood, sampled 28 days after the second AZD1222 dose. Receptor source: an adult who received the AZD1222 COVID-19 vaccine.

V usage is TRBV15 and J usage is TRBJ1-3; D gene ambiguous. In germline, CDR1 is LNHNV, CDR2 YYDKDF (reference sequence). V was clipped by 1 base and J by 4 bases, with 14 bases between them. The CDR3 covers 16 residues. CDR3 bases: TGTGCCACCAGCAGAGTTCTTGTAAGCTTCGGAAACACCATATATTTT. Its translation is CATSRVLVSFGNTIYF.

The chain recombines TRBV5-5 with TRBJ1-2, with a weak D call TRBD1 (5 bases). Germline loops: CDR1 SGHKS, CDR2 YYEKEE (reference sequence). There are 15 residues in the CDR3. Deletions cut 10 bases from V and 8 bases from J, with 27 bases between. CDR3 nucleotides: TGTGCCTTAACCGGCCCTGGGACGGCTTACGAGGGCTACACCTTC. Translating gives CALTGPGTAYEGYTF.

This clone has only one observation. The chain employs TRBV28 and TRBJ1-1, with 9 bases lining up with TRBD1. V shed 3 bases, J shed 7 bases, and the junction held 3 bases outside the gene matches. Germline-derived CDR1 and CDR2 are MDHEN and SYDVKM. The CDR3 is 13 residues long. CDR3 protein: CASSFSGQGEAFF. DNA for the CDR3: TGTGCCAGCAGTTTTTCGGGACAGGGTGAAGCTTTCTTT.

The chain recombines TRBV6-6 with TRBJ1-3, with a possible D match to TRBD1 (5 bases). The CDR3 length is 14 residues. Between the trimmed V and J ends, which lost 6 bases and 3 bases, there was a span of 12 bases. Germline V CDR1 and CDR2: MNHNY, SVGAGI (reference sequence). DNA for the CDR3: TGTGCCAGCAGGCCGGGGCTCGGTGGAAACACCATATATTTT. Encoded protein: CASRPGLGGNTIYF.

This clone was seen only a few times. The chain joins TRBV12-3 or TRBV12-4 to TRBJ1-2; unclear D gene. This CDR3 has 13 amino acids. The V end was cut by 11 bases, the J end by 0 bases, with 13 bases between. DNA for the CDR3: TGTGCCGCTAGTGGGGTAGCTAACTATGGCTACACCTTC. Protein product: CAASGVANYGYTF.

This chain links TRBV28 with TRBJ2-7; 15 nucleotides agree with TRBD2. The CDR3 totals 21 residues. V gave up 5 bases and J gave up 1 base; unmatched junction bases: 18. Per germline, CDR1 MDHEN and CDR2 SYDVKM. The CDR3 DNA follows: TGTGCCAGCAGTGCGCCCTCCTGGACTAGCGGGAGGGCCGGTAAATCCTACGAGCAGTACTTC. Its protein is CASSAPSWTSGRAGKSYEQYF.

A single count supports this clone. This rearrangement joins TRBV18 to TRBJ2-2; D possibly corresponds to TRBD1 (5 bases). Trimming cost V 2 bases and J 3 bases, with 10 bases left between them. Per the germline V gene, CDR1 is KGHSH and CDR2 is LQKENI. The CDR3 has 15 amino acids. In DNA form, the CDR3 reads TGTGCCAGCTCACCAAATATCAGGGACACCGGGGAGCTGTTTTTT. Translated, it gives CASSPNIRDTGELFF.